A single sample gave rise to the 22 T cell receptor beta chains below, sequenced in a study of radiotherapy plus CTLA-4 blockade in lung cancer. Sequencing was performed with immunoSEQ multiplex PCR; in TCRdb, only in-frame clones are kept and a portion is missing. The repertoire includes some 50,000 clones, almost 85% of them detected once, and around 4.8% sits in the top ten. Sequences were derived from peripheral blood, sampled from a patient treated with radiotherapy plus ipilimumab. The receptors derive from a human donor with non-small cell lung cancer whose response to radiotherapy plus ipilimumab could not be evaluated.

The chain carries TRBV28 and TRBJ1-1; 7 bases are shared with TRBD1. With 4 bases clipped from V and 0 bases from J, the junction kept 8 bases outside the gene matches. The CDR3 sequence is 16 residues long. Germline V CDR1 and CDR2: MDHEN, SYDVKM. CDR3 DNA sequence: TGTGCCAGCAGTTACCCCGGGACAGCTCTGAACACTGAAGCTTTCTTT. Amino acids: CASSYPGTALNTEAFF.

The chain has TRBV7-3 and TRBJ2-3; D unresolved. The CDR3 spans 13 residues. CDR1 is SGHTA and CDR2 is FQGTGA in the germline V gene. Trimming pared 1 base from V and 6 bases from J, leaving 8 bases between. DNA for the CDR3: TGTGCCAGCAGCTTAATAGTGTCTGATACGCAGTATTTT. Translating gives CASSLIVSDTQYF.

The rearrangement links TRBV21-1 to TRBJ2-5; TRBD1 reflects the table's D call only, with no check against the DNA. TRBV21-1 has pseudogene status. This CDR3 comprises 13 residues. The CDR3 sequence is CASGGQGQETQYF. DNA of the CDR3: TGTGCCAGCGGGGGACAGGGCCAAGAGACCCAGTACTTC.

This rearrangement joins TRBV19 to TRBJ2-1; D remains ambiguous. This CDR3 has 13 residues. V lost 8 bases and J 3 bases, leaving 11 bases between the germline ends. Germline CDR1 LNHDA, CDR2 SQIVND (reference sequence). CDR3 protein: CASSNLFYNEQFF. In DNA, the CDR3 is TGTGCCAGTTCTAACTTATTCTACAATGAGCAGTTCTTC. The full variable domain, its missing parts supplied by reference TRBV19 and TRBJ2-1, is DGGITQSPKYLFRKEGQNVTLSCEQNLNHDAMYWYRQDPGQGLRLIYYSQIVNDFQKGDIAEGYSVSREKKESFPLTVTSAQKNPTAFYLCASSNLFYNEQFFGPGTRLTVL.

V gene TRBV29-1 combines with J gene TRBJ1-1; D is uncertain. The germline V and J ends were trimmed by 4 bases and 2 bases, with 14 bases remaining between them. Germline V CDR1 and CDR2: SQVTM, ANQGSEA. The CDR3 loop spans 14 amino acids. The CDR3 sequence is CSVVGGSSNTEAFF. The CDR3 DNA is TGCAGCGTTGTCGGTGGGTCTAGCAACACTGAAGCTTTCTTT.

This clone was observed a few times. This sequence joins TRBV6-5 and TRBJ2-2; possible D gene TRBD2, 7 bases. The V and J ends lost 8 bases and 8 bases respectively, with 15 bases between them. Looked up from germline, CDR1 is MNHEY and CDR2 is SVGAGI. The CDR3 covers 13 residues. The DNA of the CDR3 is TGTGCCAGCGGGGGGGGGCGAAGAGGGGAGCTGTTTTTT. Protein sequence: CASGGGRRGELFF.

The chain employs TRBV29-1 and TRBJ2-1, with D possibly TRBD1 on 6 matching bases. CDR3 length: 12 amino acids. CDR1 and CDR2 from the germline V gene are SQVTM and ANQGSEA. V lost 2 bases, J lost 7 bases, and 9 bases lay in between. CDR3 sequence: CSVEQGKNEQFF. CDR3 nucleotide sequence: TGCAGCGTTGAACAGGGGAAGAATGAGCAGTTCTTC.

V gene TRBV4-3 combines with J gene TRBJ2-7; D gene uncertain. Trimming removed 3 bases at V and 4 bases at J, with 10 bases between. Germline values: CDR1 LGHNA, CDR2 YSLEER. The CDR3 is made up of 13 amino acids. The CDR3 loop reads CASSQAVSYEQYF. For the CDR3, the DNA is TGCGCCAGCAGCCAGGCGGTCTCATACGAGCAGTACTTC.

This clone was recorded only once. The genes are TRBV18 and TRBJ1-1, with 9 bases that match TRBD1. In germline, CDR1 is KGHSH, CDR2 LQKENI. Losses at the gene ends were 3 bases for V and 6 bases for J; bases not matched to a gene: 5. The CDR3 totals 14 residues. As DNA, the CDR3 is TGTGCCAGCTCACCGGGACAGGGAGGCGCTGAAGCTTTCTTT. This gives the protein CASSPGQGGAEAFF.

The rearrangement uses TRBV7-9 and TRBJ2-1, with D maybe TRBD1 (5 bases). CDR3 length: 15 residues. CDR1 is SEHNR and CDR2 is FQNEAQ in the germline V gene (reference sequence). The V gene lost 0 bases and the J gene lost 6 bases, with 12 bases spanning the gap. The CDR3 DNA reads as TGTGCCAGCAGCTTAGCGCAGGGCTTCTTCAATGAGCAGTTCTTC. Translation: CASSLAQGFFNEQFF.

Remarks on this clone: A read error may produce the germline difference seen at one junction end. CDR3: CASREEQALEAFF. In DNA, the CDR3 is TGTGCCAGCAGGGAAGAACAGGCCCTTGAAGCTTTCTTT. The chain recombines TRBV2 with TRBJ1-1; the D gene is possibly TRBD1 (5 bases). The CDR3 length is 13 residues. Germline CDR1 is SNHLY and CDR2 is FYNNEI.

The rearrangement links TRBV19 to TRBJ1-5; 7 nucleotides match TRBD1. The CDR3 consists of 13 residues. Germline trimming cut 4 bases from V and 9 bases from J; bases unmatched to any gene: 6. Per germline, CDR1 LNHDA and CDR2 SQIVND (reference sequence). The CDR3 reads CASSTPPGGPQHF. CDR3 coding DNA: TGTGCCAGTAGTACACCACCAGGGGGGCCCCAGCATTTT.

Worth noting for this clone: Within the sample, other DNA sequences also encode this same CDR3. The V call is TRBV18, the J call TRBJ1-1, with a possible D match to TRBD1 (5 bases). This CDR3 is 13 amino acids long. CDR1 KGHSH and CDR2 LQKENI come from the germline V gene. Trimming removed 3 bases at V and 5 bases at J, with 10 bases between. This chain's CDR3 is CASSPDRGTEAFF. Written as DNA, the CDR3 is TGTGCCAGCTCACCCGACCGGGGGACTGAAGCTTTCTTT. Combining the CDR3 with reference TRBV18 and TRBJ1-1 gives the whole variable domain NAGVMQNPRHLVRRRGQEARLRCSPMKGHSHVYWYRQLPEEGLKFMVYLQKENIIDESGMPKERFSAEFPKEGPSILRIQQVVRGDSAAYFCASSPDRGTEAFFGQGTRLTVV.

The rearrangement uses TRBV5-6 and TRBJ2-3, with 7 bases matching TRBD2. With 5 bases clipped from V and 3 bases from J, the junction kept 15 bases outside the gene matches. This CDR3 contains 17 residues. Germline V gene sequence: CDR1 SGHDT, CDR2 YYEEEE. CDR3 residues: CASSPGRAGEVTDTQYF. In DNA form, the CDR3 reads TGTGCCAGCAGTCCCGGCAGGGCGGGAGAAGTAACAGATACGCAGTATTTT.

The gene calls are TRBV7-9 and TRBJ2-7; 9 bases are a match to TRBD2. CDR3 size: 18 residues. Germline V gene lookup returns CDR1 SEHNR and CDR2 FQNEAQ (reference sequence). J was trimmed by 5 bases and V by 5 bases; bases with no gene match: 19. This CDR3 is CASSPTSSGGGAMHEQYF. Written as DNA, the CDR3 is TGTGCCAGCAGCCCTACTAGTAGCGGGGGAGGAGCAATGCACGAGCAGTACTTC. Supplemented by reference TRBV7-9 and TRBJ2-7, the full variable domain reads DTGVSQNPRHKITKRGQNVTFRCDPISEHNRLYWYRQTLGQGPEFLTYFQNEAQLEKSRLLSDRFSAERPKGSFSTLEIQRTEQGDSAMYLCASSPTSSGGGAMHEQYFGPGTRLTVT.

Concerning this clone itself: The junction departs from the called germline gene at one end, perhaps through a read error. The genes are TRBV4-3 and TRBJ2-1; perhaps TRBD1 as D (5 bases). Per germline, CDR1 LGHNA and CDR2 YSLEER. The CDR3 runs to 14 residues. CDR3 sequence (DNA): TGCGCCAGCAGCCAAGAAGGGGTGGGGCCACCATTACTCTTC. It is translated as CASSQEGVGPPLLF.

V and J are TRBV7-2 and TRBJ2-7, with D tentatively TRBD2 (6 bases). With 5 bases removed from V and 1 base from J, the gap between germline ends came to 9 bases. This CDR3 contains 13 residues. Germline V gene data show CDR1 as SGHTA and CDR2 as FQGNSA. CDR3 sequence: CASSQRGSYEQYF. The CDR3 DNA follows: TGTGCCAGCAGCCAACGGGGGTCCTACGAGCAGTACTTC.

The chain combines TRBV28 with TRBJ1-3, with a tentative D call TRBD1 (6 bases). The V gene lost 3 bases and the J gene lost 0 bases, with 12 bases spanning the gap. Per germline, CDR1 MDHEN and CDR2 SYDVKM. This CDR3 has 16 amino acids. The CDR3 reads CASSFETGSSGNTIYF. Here the CDR3 DNA reads TGTGCCAGCAGTTTTGAGACAGGTAGCTCTGGAAACACCATATATTTT.

The chain carries TRBV27 and TRBJ2-2; 10 nucleotides line up with TRBD1. The CDR3 has 15 amino acids. Trimming cost V 8 bases and J 6 bases; bases outside gene matches: 9. Per the germline V gene, CDR1 is MNHEY and CDR2 is SMNVEV (reference sequence). The DNA for the CDR3 is TGTGCCAGCCGGTGGGACAGGGGAGGTGCCGGGGAGCTGTTTTTT. Protein: CASRWDRGGAGELFF.

The V and J genes are TRBV28 and TRBJ1-2; TRBD1 aligns across 8 bases. The CDR3 length is 14 residues. V lost 5 bases and J lost 1; bases outside the gene matches: 3. Germline V gene sequence: CDR1 MDHEN, CDR2 SYDVKM. CDR3 region: CASSPGQGNYGYTF. CDR3 nucleotides: TGTGCCAGCAGTCCCGGACAGGGTAACTATGGCTACACCTTC.

The V gene is TRBV7-2, the J gene TRBJ2-5; TRBD2 matches at 9 bases. Germline values: CDR1 SGHTA, CDR2 FQGNSA. The trim removed 1 base at V and 3 bases at J, leaving 6 bases unmatched. The CDR3 runs to 16 residues. The CDR3 region has the DNA TGTGCCAGCAGCTTAGTGGCGGGAGGGCCGGAAGAGACCCAGTACTTC. It yields the protein CASSLVAGGPEETQYF.

The chain links TRBV5-1 to TRBJ2-6; D might be TRBD1 (6 bases). CDR3 size: 20 residues. The germline V gene encodes CDR1 SGHRS and CDR2 YFSETQ. Trimming took off 3 bases at V and 4 bases at J, with 26 bases between the two ends. Here the CDR3 DNA reads TGCGCCAGCAGCTCCGGATCCGTCGGACAGTCCAACGCCGGGGCCAACGTCCTGACTTTC. As protein: CASSSGSVGQSNAGANVLTF. Together with reference TRBV5-1 and TRBJ2-6, the CDR3 gives the full variable domain: KAGVTQTPRYLIKTRGQQVTLSCSPISGHRSVSWYQQTPGQGLQFLFEYFSETQRNKGNFPGRFSGRQFSNSRSEMNVSTLELGDSALYLCASSSGSVGQSNAGANVLTFGAGSRLTVL.